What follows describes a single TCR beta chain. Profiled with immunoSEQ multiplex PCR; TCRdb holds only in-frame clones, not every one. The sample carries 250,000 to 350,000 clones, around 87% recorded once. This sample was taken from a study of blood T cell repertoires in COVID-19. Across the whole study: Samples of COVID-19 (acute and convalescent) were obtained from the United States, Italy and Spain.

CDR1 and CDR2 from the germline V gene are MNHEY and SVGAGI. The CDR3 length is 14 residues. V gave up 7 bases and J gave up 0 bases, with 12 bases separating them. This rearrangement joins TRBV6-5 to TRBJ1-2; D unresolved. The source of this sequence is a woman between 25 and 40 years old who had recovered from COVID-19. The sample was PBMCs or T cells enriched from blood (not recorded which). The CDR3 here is CASTRTGTNYGYTF. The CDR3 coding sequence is TGTGCCAGCACCCGGACGGGGACTAACTATGGCTACACCTTC.